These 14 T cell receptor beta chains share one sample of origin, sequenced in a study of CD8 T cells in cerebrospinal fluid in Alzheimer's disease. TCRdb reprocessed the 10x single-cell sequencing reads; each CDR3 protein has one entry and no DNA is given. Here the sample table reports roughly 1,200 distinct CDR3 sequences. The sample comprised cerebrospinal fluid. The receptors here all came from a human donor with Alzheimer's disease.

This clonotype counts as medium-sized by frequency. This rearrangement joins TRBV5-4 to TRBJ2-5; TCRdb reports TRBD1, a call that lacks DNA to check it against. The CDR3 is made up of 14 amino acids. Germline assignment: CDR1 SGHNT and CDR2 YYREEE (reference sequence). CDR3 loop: CASSPPGGLRTQYF.

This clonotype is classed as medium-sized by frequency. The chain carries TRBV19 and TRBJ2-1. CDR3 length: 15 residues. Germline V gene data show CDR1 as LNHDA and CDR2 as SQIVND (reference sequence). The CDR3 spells CASSITEYSYNEQFF. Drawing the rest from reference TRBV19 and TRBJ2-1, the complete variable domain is DGGITQSPKYLFRKEGQNVTLSCEQNLNHDAMYWYRQDPGQGLRLIYYSQIVNDFQKGDIAEGYSVSREKKESFPLTVTSAQKNPTAFYLCASSITEYSYNEQFFGPGTRLTVL.

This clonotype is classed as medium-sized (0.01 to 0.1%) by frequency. The CDR3: CASSQGRGTEAFF. The chain links TRBV3-1 to TRBJ1-1; TCRdb's assignment of TRBD1 cannot be checked, as there is no DNA. The CDR3 extends over 13 amino acids. The V gene's germline CDR1 is LGHDT and CDR2 YNNKEL (reference sequence). Combining the CDR3 with reference TRBV3-1 and TRBJ1-1 gives the whole variable domain DTAVSQTPKYLVTQMGNDKSIKCEQNLGHDTMYWYKQDSKKFLKIMFSYNNKELIINETVPNRFSPKSPDKAHLNLHINSLELGDSAVYFCASSQGRGTEAFFGQGTRLTVV.

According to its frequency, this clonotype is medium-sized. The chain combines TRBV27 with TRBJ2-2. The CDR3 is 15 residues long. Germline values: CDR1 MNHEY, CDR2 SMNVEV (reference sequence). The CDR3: CASSLMAAGSGELFF.

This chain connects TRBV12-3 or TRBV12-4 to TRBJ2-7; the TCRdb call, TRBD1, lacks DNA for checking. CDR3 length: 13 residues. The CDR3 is CASSRDGIGEQYF.

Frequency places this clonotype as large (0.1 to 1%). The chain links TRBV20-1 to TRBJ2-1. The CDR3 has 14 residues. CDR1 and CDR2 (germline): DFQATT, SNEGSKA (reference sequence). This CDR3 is CSARSASSYNEQFF.

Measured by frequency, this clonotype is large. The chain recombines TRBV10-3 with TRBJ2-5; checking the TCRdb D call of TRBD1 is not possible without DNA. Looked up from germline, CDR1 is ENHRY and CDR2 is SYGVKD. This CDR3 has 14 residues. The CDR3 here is CAISDPGYQETQYF.

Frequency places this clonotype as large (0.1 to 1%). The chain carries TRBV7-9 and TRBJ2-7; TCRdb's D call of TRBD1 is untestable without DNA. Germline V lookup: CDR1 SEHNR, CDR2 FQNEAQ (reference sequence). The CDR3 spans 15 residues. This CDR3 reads CASSLGQGKGDEQYF.

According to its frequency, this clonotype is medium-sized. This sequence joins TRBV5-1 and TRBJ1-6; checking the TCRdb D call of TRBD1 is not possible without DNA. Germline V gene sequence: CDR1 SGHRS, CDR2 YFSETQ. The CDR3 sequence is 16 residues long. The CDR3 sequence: CASSLTGRFYNSPLHF.

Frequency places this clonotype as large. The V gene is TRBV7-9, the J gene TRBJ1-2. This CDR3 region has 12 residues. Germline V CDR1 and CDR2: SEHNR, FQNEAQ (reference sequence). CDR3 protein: CASSLLLHGYTF.

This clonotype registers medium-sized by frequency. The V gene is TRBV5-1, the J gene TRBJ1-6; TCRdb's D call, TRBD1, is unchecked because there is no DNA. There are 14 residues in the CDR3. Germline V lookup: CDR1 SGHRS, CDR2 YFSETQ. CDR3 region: CASSLEGSSGPLHF.

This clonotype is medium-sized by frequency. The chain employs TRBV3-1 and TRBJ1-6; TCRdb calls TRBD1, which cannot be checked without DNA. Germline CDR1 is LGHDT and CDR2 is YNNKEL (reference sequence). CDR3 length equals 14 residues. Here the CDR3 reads CASSGQSNNSPLHF.

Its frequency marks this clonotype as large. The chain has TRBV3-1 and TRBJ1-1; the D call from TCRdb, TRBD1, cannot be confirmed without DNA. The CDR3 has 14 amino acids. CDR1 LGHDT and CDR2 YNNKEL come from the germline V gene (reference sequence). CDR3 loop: CASSPGGAYTEAFF.

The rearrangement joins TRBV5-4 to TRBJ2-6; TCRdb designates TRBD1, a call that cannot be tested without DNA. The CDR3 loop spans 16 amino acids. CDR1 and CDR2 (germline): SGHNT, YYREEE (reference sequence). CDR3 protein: CASSPRVLVGANVLTF.